This T cell receptor (beta chain) came from a study of blood T cell repertoires in COVID-19. Study-level information: Donors in the United States, Italy and Spain gave samples during acute or convalescent COVID-19.

With V trimmed by 3 bases and J by 1 base, 9 bases remained unmatched. CDR3 length: 17 residues. Germline V gene sequence: CDR1 MGHRA, CDR2 YSYEKL. Patients in Seattle were enrolled during active infection, then followed longitudinally. Authors' processing steps: Nucleated cell number was recorded as an estimate derived from reference gene primer amplification. Libraries were prepared by immunoSEQ multiplex PCR; TCRdb keeps only in-frame clonotypes and omits some of them. V and J calls and clone size are as listed in that table; D and trimming were resolved from the DNA. The sample lists 250,000 or so clones; around nine tenths were seen once.

This TCR was recovered from an older woman with COVID-19, enrolled during active disease. Material: peripheral blood. The chain employs TRBV4-1 and TRBJ2-1; TRBD2 matches 7 bases. The CDR3 sequence is CASSHWSLAGSYNEQFF. CDR3 coding DNA: TGCGCCAGCAGCCATTGGAGCTTAGCGGGTTCCTACAATGAGCAGTTCTTC.